One T cell receptor (beta chain) is described in this entry. Per the original methods: Using reference gene primer amplification, nucleated cell counts were estimated. The protocol was immunoSEQ multiplex PCR, while the TCRdb copy is restricted to in-frame clones and leaves out a portion. The DNA gave D and trimming, while V, J and clone size come from that table. Altogether under 250,000 clones are present, approximately 89% being singletons, with the ten largest covering more than 4.5%. The sample originates from a study of blood T cell repertoires in COVID-19. Study summary: Nucleic acid was either cDNA or gDNA, and it came from T cells, B-cell-depleted T cells, or PBMCs.

J gave up 5 bases and V 8 bases, and 10 bases lay outside the gene matches. Germline V CDR1 and CDR2: ENHRY, SYGVKD. The CDR3 has 15 residues. This sequence was found in a woman aged 40 to 49 with acute or convalescent COVID-19. This chain links TRBV10-3 with TRBJ2-3; 10 nucleotides align to TRBD2. Sequenced: peripheral blood. The CDR3 region has the DNA TGTGCCATCTTGAAAGCGGGGGGGAACGGAGATACGCAGTATTTT. As protein: CAILKAGGNGDTQYF.